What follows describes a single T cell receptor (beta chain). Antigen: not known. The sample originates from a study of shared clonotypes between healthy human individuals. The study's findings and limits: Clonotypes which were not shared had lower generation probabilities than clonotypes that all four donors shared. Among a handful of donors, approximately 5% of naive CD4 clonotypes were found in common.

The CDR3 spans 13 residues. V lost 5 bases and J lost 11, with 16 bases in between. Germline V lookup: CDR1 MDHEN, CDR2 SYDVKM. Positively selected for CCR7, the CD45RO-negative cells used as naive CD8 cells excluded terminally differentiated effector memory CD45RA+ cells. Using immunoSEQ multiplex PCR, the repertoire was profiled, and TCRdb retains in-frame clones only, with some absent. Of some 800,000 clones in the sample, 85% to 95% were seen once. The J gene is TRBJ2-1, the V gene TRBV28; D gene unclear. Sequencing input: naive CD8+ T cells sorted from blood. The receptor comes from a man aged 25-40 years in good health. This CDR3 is CASSPPGSGQQFF. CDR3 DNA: TGTGCCAGCAGTCCCCCCGGCTCTGGACAGCAGTTCTTC. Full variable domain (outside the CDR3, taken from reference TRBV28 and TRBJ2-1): DVKVTQSSRYLVKRTGEKVFLECVQDMDHENMFWYRQDPGLGLRLIYFSYDVKMKEKGDIPEGYSVSREKKERFSLILESASTNQTSMYLCASSPPGSGQQFFGPGTRLTVL.